This is a list of T cell receptor beta chains from one sample in a study of blood T cell repertoires in COVID-19. Produced via immunoSEQ multiplex PCR; TCRdb's table is partial and in-frame only. This sample has 85,000 to 110,000 clones, with around 88% found just once. The sequencing input was peripheral blood. These TCRs come from a human donor in a cohort sampled during active COVID-19. Each CDR3 is given with its conserved first and last residue. The D gene is left open where the match is weak. The size field is filled for only some rows; it gives once, few, many or a size class.

DNA	CDR3	D	V	J	size
TGTGCCAGCAGGGTCACTCCAGGGCTCGGCGGGGAGCTGTTTTTT	CASRVTPGLGGELFF	NA	TRBV6-5	TRBJ2-2	NA
TGTGCCACCAGCAGAGGCTTAGGAACAGGGTGGGCAGATACGCAGTATTTT	CATSRGLGTGWADTQYF	NA	TRBV15	TRBJ2-3	NA
TGTGCCAGCAGCTGGGGACAGGGGTACGAGCAGTACTTC	CASSWGQGYEQYF	TRBD1	TRBV5-8	TRBJ2-7	NA
TGTGCCACCAGACTACTATTCAGGGGGCCCTATAATTCACCCCTCCACTTT	CATRLLFRGPYNSPLHF	TRBD1	TRBV24-1	TRBJ1-6	NA
TGTGCCAGCAGCCAAGATCTGACTAGCGGGACCTACGAGCAGTACTTC	CASSQDLTSGTYEQYF	TRBD2	TRBV3-1/TRBV3-2	TRBJ2-7	NA
TGTGCCATCAGCCTAGCGGATATCTACAATGAGCAGTTCTTC	CAISLADIYNEQFF	TRBD2	TRBV2	TRBJ2-1	NA
TGTGCCAGCAGTGATAGGGGGAGACAGTCCTACGAGCAGTACTTC	CASSDRGRQSYEQYF	NA	TRBV6-1	TRBJ2-7	NA
TGTGCCAGCAGGACAGGGGGTGGGAATGGCTACACCTTC	CASRTGGGNGYTF	TRBD1	TRBV6-5	TRBJ1-2	NA
TGTGCCAGCAGCTTGGCAATGACAGGGCGGAGGACTGAAGCTTTCTTT	CASSLAMTGRRTEAFF	TRBD1	TRBV7-9	TRBJ1-1	NA
TGCGCCAGCAGCTTTGGGACAGGGGGAGACACTGAAGCTTTCTTT	CASSFGTGGDTEAFF	TRBD1	TRBV5-1	TRBJ1-1	NA
TGTGCCAGCAGCTTAGCTCGTGGGAGCAATGAGCAGTTCTTC	CASSLARGSNEQFF	NA	TRBV7-8	TRBJ2-1	many
TGTGCCAGCACCCTAATGGAGAGGTCCTACAATGAGCAGTTCTTC	CASTLMERSYNEQFF	NA	TRBV7-9	TRBJ2-1	once
TGTGCCAGCAGTGACAGGGGCCTAAGCAATCAGCCCCAGCATTTT	CASSDRGLSNQPQHF	NA	TRBV6-1	TRBJ1-5	NA
TGTGCCAGCAGCTTAGGGGCTAGCGGGAGGGCCGTTGAGCAGTTCTTC	CASSLGASGRAVEQFF	TRBD2	TRBV7-2	TRBJ2-1	once
TGTGCCAGCACCCGGGGGGGTGAGCAGTTCTTC	CASTRGGEQFF	TRBD2	TRBV27	TRBJ2-1	NA
TGTGCCAGTAGTAGAGCCGGGACAGCCAACTATGGCTACACCTTC	CASSRAGTANYGYTF	TRBD1	TRBV19	TRBJ1-2	few
TGTGCCAGCAGTTGGTCGCCGGGACAGGGCGTTTATGGCTACACCTTC	CASSWSPGQGVYGYTF	TRBD1	TRBV6-2/TRBV6-3	TRBJ1-2	NA
TGTGCCAGCAGCTTTTACAGGGGCACAGATACGCAGTATTTT	CASSFYRGTDTQYF	NA	TRBV5-8	TRBJ2-3	NA
TGTGCCACCCAGACAGAGATGGAGACTCAGCAGTACTTC	CATQTEMETQQYF	NA	TRBV10-3	TRBJ2-7	NA
TGTGCCAGCAGTTCTCCGGGACTAGCGGGGCGCGAGCAGTACTTC	CASSSPGLAGREQYF	TRBD2	TRBV28	TRBJ2-7	NA
TGTGCCACCAGTGAATCGGGGGGGGGTACAGATACGCAGTATTTT	CATSESGGGTDTQYF	TRBD2	TRBV24-1	TRBJ2-3	NA
TGTGCCAGCAGCCCAAGCCCCGCCCGCGGGCAAGAGACCCAGTACTTC	CASSPSPARGQETQYF	NA	TRBV11-3	TRBJ2-5	NA
TGTGCCAGCAGCCCCCCGTGGGAATCCTCGGGAGAGGTGGGCACAGATACGCAGTATTTT	CASSPPWESSGEVGTDTQYF	NA	TRBV7-8	TRBJ2-3	once
TGCGCCAGCAGCAACCTAGCGGGGGGGCCCGGGGAGCTGTTTTTT	CASSNLAGGPGELFF	TRBD2	TRBV4-1	TRBJ2-2	NA
TGTGCCAGCAGCCAAGATTCGGTCGTTTACGAGCAGTACTTC	CASSQDSVVYEQYF	NA	TRBV3-1/TRBV3-2	TRBJ2-7	NA
TGTGCCAGCAGGGATGGACAGGGCGGTGAAAAACTGTTTTTT	CASRDGQGGEKLFF	TRBD1	TRBV6-5	TRBJ1-4	NA
TGTGCCAGCTCACCAAGGGAGGTAGCCGAGTTTTTTTTT	CASSPREVAEFFF	NA	TRBV18	TRBJ2-2	NA
TGTGCCTGGAGACTCGGACAGGTCACTGAAGCTTTCTTT	CAWRLGQVTEAFF	TRBD1	TRBV30	TRBJ1-1	NA
TGTGCCAGTAGCAGCCTGGGGAGCTTCTCCTACGAGCAGTACTTC	CASSSLGSFSYEQYF	NA	TRBV19	TRBJ2-7	NA
TGTGCCAGCAGCAGACTAGCGGGGGCAGATACGCAGTATTTT	CASSRLAGADTQYF	TRBD2	TRBV3-1/TRBV3-2	TRBJ2-3	NA
TGTGCCAGCAGCCAAGCGAGACAGGGTACACCGAACACCGGGGAGCTGTTTTTT	CASSQARQGTPNTGELFF	TRBD1	TRBV3-1/TRBV3-2	TRBJ2-2	once
TGTGCCAGCAGTTACGGAGGGACTAGCCTCTTCGAGCAGTACTTC	CASSYGGTSLFEQYF	TRBD2	TRBV6-5	TRBJ2-7	NA
TGTGCCAGCAGCGTAGCGGCGGACAGGGTGTCCTATAATTCACCCCTCCACTTT	CASSVAADRVSYNSPLHF	TRBD1	TRBV9	TRBJ1-6	NA
TGTGCCACCCACTCGGGAGGGAGAGGCTACACCTTC	CATHSGGRGYTF	NA	TRBV15	TRBJ1-2	NA
TGTGCCAGCAGTGAAGCGTCAGGGCTACCCTACAATGAGCAGTTCTTC	CASSEASGLPYNEQFF	NA	TRBV6-1	TRBJ2-1	NA
TGTGCCAGCAGCCTTAAGAGCAGGGTGGGGACCCAGTACTTC	CASSLKSRVGTQYF	NA	TRBV3-1/TRBV3-2	TRBJ2-5	NA
TGTGCCTCCGCCGAAGGTACAGGGGAAACCTACGAGCAGTACTTC	CASAEGTGETYEQYF	TRBD1	TRBV15	TRBJ2-7	NA
TGCGCCAGCAGCTTGGGGGACACGATGGGAGAGCAGTTCTTC	CASSLGDTMGEQFF	NA	TRBV5-1	TRBJ2-1	once
TGTGCCAGCAGCTCGAGGACAGGGGAGACTGAAGCTTTCTTT	CASSSRTGETEAFF	TRBD1	TRBV7-2	TRBJ1-1	NA
TGCGCCAGCAGCTTGGTTTACAGGGCAACTTACGAGCAGTACTTC	CASSLVYRATYEQYF	NA	TRBV5-1	TRBJ2-7	NA
TGTGCCAGTAGTATAGATCGAAACCGGGACAGGGGTTCTGAAGCTTTCTTT	CASSIDRNRDRGSEAFF	TRBD1	TRBV19	TRBJ1-1	NA
TGCGCCAGCAGCCCGGGGGTTGTCGGGGAGACCCAGTACTTC	CASSPGVVGETQYF	NA	TRBV4-3	TRBJ2-5	NA
TGTGCCAGCTCACCAGCACTTTCGAGCACCGGGGAGCTGTTTTTT	CASSPALSSTGELFF	NA	TRBV18	TRBJ2-2	NA
TGCGCCAGCAGCGTTGAGGCTAATGAAAAACTGTTTTTT	CASSVEANEKLFF	NA	TRBV5-1	TRBJ1-4	NA
TGTGCCAGCAGCAAAGCCGGGGGGCCCTCCTACGAGCAGTACTTC	CASSKAGGPSYEQYF	NA	TRBV21-1	TRBJ2-7	once
TGTGCCAGCAACCGTTATTCACTAGCGGATTATACTTACGAGCAGTACTTC	CASNRYSLADYTYEQYF	TRBD2	TRBV5-5	TRBJ2-7	NA
TGTGCCAGTAGTACCCGAAGCCTCGAGGCCAACGTCCTGACTTTC	CASSTRSLEANVLTF	NA	TRBV19	TRBJ2-6	NA
TGTGCCAGCAGCTTAGTCCCTCGTTGGGGACAGGGGGTAGTAAGGGGCTACACCTTC	CASSLVPRWGQGVVRGYTF	TRBD1	TRBV7-8	TRBJ1-2	once
TGTGCCAGCAGCTCCCTCGGGGGAGCGGGGAACACCGGGGAGCTGTTTTTT	CASSSLGGAGNTGELFF	NA	TRBV13	TRBJ2-2	NA
TGCGCCAGCAGCCATGGACAGGGGGCTCGGGGCACTGAAGCTTTCTTT	CASSHGQGARGTEAFF	TRBD1	TRBV4-3	TRBJ1-1	once
TGTGCCAGCAGTTTGACAGCCTCGAACACCGGGGAGCTGTTTTTT	CASSLTASNTGELFF	NA	TRBV27	TRBJ2-2	NA
TGTGCCAGTAGTTCTACGGGAACTAGCAATCAGCCCCAGCATTTT	CASSSTGTSNQPQHF	NA	TRBV19	TRBJ1-5	NA
TGTGCCAGCAGCTTAGGATTATGGGGGCAGGAGGACGGAAACACCATATATTTT	CASSLGLWGQEDGNTIYF	NA	TRBV7-9	TRBJ1-3	NA
TGTGCCAGCAGCTCGACGGGCAGCGGCTCTGGAAACACCATATATTTT	CASSSTGSGSGNTIYF	NA	TRBV7-9	TRBJ1-3	once
TGTGCCACCAGCAGAGATCTCCACTCAAATGAGCAGTTCTTC	CATSRDLHSNEQFF	NA	TRBV15	TRBJ2-1	NA
TGTGCCAGCAGCTTAGCTGGACAGGGGTCCGGCTACACCTTC	CASSLAGQGSGYTF	TRBD1	TRBV7-9	TRBJ1-2	NA
TGTGCCAGCAGTTGGGGACAGGAAGGTTCACCCCTCCACTTT	CASSWGQEGSPLHF	TRBD1	TRBV6-5	TRBJ1-6	NA
TGTGCCAGCAGCGAAGGGGTACTAGGTTCCTACGAGCAGTACTTC	CASSEGVLGSYEQYF	NA	TRBV6-1	TRBJ2-7	NA
TGTGCCAGCAGCTCCCACCGAACCCGGGACAGGGATGGTTCACCCCTCCACTTT	CASSSHRTRDRDGSPLHF	TRBD1	TRBV11-2	TRBJ1-6	NA